The entry that follows covers one T cell receptor beta chain sequence. Its matching antigen is unknown. This sample was included in a study of cytomegalovirus exposure and HLA in healthy donors. In the PCR, 60 Vbeta and 13 Jbeta primers were used. The data were produced by immunoSEQ multiplex PCR, yet TCRdb's version contains in-frame clones alone and is incomplete. The table lists over 50,000 clones, roughly 83% of them singletons. After removal of 5 bases from V and 3 bases from J, the junction contained 10 bases not matched to a gene. CDR3 length: 17 amino acids. CDR1 MDHEN and CDR2 SYDVKM come from the germline V gene. Study-wide results and caveats: Excluded: some indistinguishable V segments such as TRBV6-2 and TRBV6-3. TCR beta V segments were, for the most part, productive about 90% or about 30% of the time in an earlier analysis. The listing of roughly 160 TCR beta chains classed them as cytomegalovirus-associated. It was taken for granted in presence/absence analyses that sequencing depth across donors was roughly uniform.

The receptor was derived from a man aged 40-49 years in good health and CMV-seronegative. V is TRBV28 and J is TRBJ1-3; 10 nucleotides agree with TRBD1. Sequenced sample: PBMCs. In DNA form, the CDR3 reads TGTGCCAGCAGTACCCGACGGACAGGGGGACTTGGAAACACCATATATTTT. This codes for CASSTRRTGGLGNTIYF.